These T cell receptor beta chains were read from a single sample in a study of patients and donors after allogeneic stem cell transplantation. TCRdb reanalysed the RT-PCR reads using MiXCR and keeps one entry per CDR3 protein. The sample records fewer than 200,000 distinct CDR3 sequences, over 25% being singletons. Material for sequencing was blood, either unsorted or a sorted T cell fraction (not recorded which). Source of these receptors: a human donor who was either an allogeneic HSCT recipient or a stem cell or donor lymphocyte infusion donor (not recorded which). It is not recorded whose cells these are; they may come from a transplant donor. The CDR3 runs from the conserved cysteine through the conserved F or W. A D gene is named only where the DNA matches it firmly. Size is omitted from some rows. Given values are once, few, many or a class for expanded clones.

V gene	D gene	clone size	J gene	CDR3 DNA	CDR3 protein
TRBV4-1	.	.	TRBJ2-1	TGCGCCAGCAGCCAAGATCCTAGACCAGAGCAGTTCTTC	CASSQDPRPEQFF
TRBV4-1	.	.	TRBJ2-1	TGCGCCAGCAGCCAAGAAACACAGCCGGGGATAAATGAGCAGTTCTTC	CASSQETQPGINEQFF
TRBV6-5	TRBD1	many	TRBJ1-3	TGTGCCAGCAGTCCACAGGGGATCGGCTCTGGAAACACCATATATTTT	CASSPQGIGSGNTIYF
TRBV5-1	TRBD1	few	TRBJ2-7	TGCGCCAGCAGCTCACGACCCGGACAGGGGGCGTCCTACGAGCAGTACTTC	CASSSRPGQGASYEQYF
TRBV7-2	.	few	TRBJ2-2	TGTGCCAGCAGCTTAGCGTGGAGCAGGGAGCTGTTTTTT	CASSLAWSRELFF
TRBV18	.	few	TRBJ1-4	TGTGCCAGCTCACCACGGTTAAGGGGAGCTAATGAAAAACTGTTTTTT	CASSPRLRGANEKLFF
TRBV24-1	.	.	TRBJ2-3	TGTGCCACCTCGAGGGCGGACGGTCGGGATACGCAGTATTTT	CATSRADGRDTQYF
TRBV19	TRBD1	.	TRBJ1-5	TGTGCCAGTAGTACGTACAGGGGGAAGAGCAATCAGCCCCAGCATTTT	CASSTYRGKSNQPQHF
TRBV2	TRBD1	.	TRBJ2-1	TGTGCCAGCAGTAAGACAGGGCATGAGGGCAATGAGCAGTTCTTC	CASSKTGHEGNEQFF
TRBV3-1	.	many	TRBJ1-1	TGTGCCAGCAGCCATGCCGGGGACACTGAAGCTTTCTTT	CASSHAGDTEAFF
TRBV7-9	.	many	TRBJ1-6	TGTGCCAGCAACGAAGGGTCCTATAATTCACCCCTCCACTTT	CASNEGSYNSPLHF
TRBV4-1	.	.	TRBJ1-4	TGCGCCAGCAGCCCTCGGGTTGCGGCAACTAATGAAAAACTGTTTTTT	CASSPRVAATNEKLFF
TRBV7-9	.	.	TRBJ1-1	TGTGCCAGCAGCTTCAACAGGGAGGGGAACACTGAAGCTTTCTTT	CASSFNREGNTEAFF
TRBV24-1	.	.	TRBJ2-3	TGTGCCACCAGTGATTCACAGCACACAGATACGCAGTATTTT	CATSDSQHTDTQYF
TRBV20-1	.	.	TRBJ1-6	TGCAGTGCTAGAGATGACAGGCGGTTTTCACCCCTCCACTTT	CSARDDRRFSPLHF
TRBV30	.	few	TRBJ2-5	TGTGCCTGGCATAGGGGTAAAGAGACCCAGTACTTC	CAWHRGKETQYF
TRBV28	.	few	TRBJ2-7	TGTGCCAGCAGTTTAATCACTAGCATTTACGAGCAGTACTTC	CASSLITSIYEQYF
TRBV16	.	.	TRBJ1-5	TGTGCCAGCAGCCTCGGACAGCCTAGCAATCAGCCCCAGCATTTT	CASSLGQPSNQPQHF
TRBV7-2	.	.	TRBJ2-3	TGTGCCAGCAGCTTAGGAGGGCTGCCCGTCCCCACAGATACGCAGTATTTT	CASSLGGLPVPTDTQYF
TRBV5-5	TRBD1	.	TRBJ1-2	TGTGCCAGCAGCTTTTGGACAGGGCCCTATGGCTACACCTTC	CASSFWTGPYGYTF
TRBV20-1	.	.	TRBJ2-4	TGCAGTGGGCGGGAGAGGGGGTATAACATTCAGTACTTC	CSGRERGYNIQYF
TRBV4-1	.	few	TRBJ2-7	TGCGCCAGCAGCCAAGAGGTAGTCGGCTCCTACGAGCAGTACTTC	CASSQEVVGSYEQYF